The entry below describes one TCR beta chain. The antigen is unknown. Generated by immunoSEQ multiplex PCR, the TCRdb table keeps only in-frame clones and is missing some. The sample lists fewer than 95,000 clones, approximately 94% occurring once. This record belongs to a study of graft-versus-host responses after intestinal transplantation. At the level of the study: Each transplant was multivisceral, liver-intestinal, or isolated intestinal. Every recipient had anti-thymocyte globulin induction and 2 to 4 years of tacrolimus plus steroids. Study results and caveats: Patients with graft-donor T cell macrochimerism had high graft-versus-host to host-versus-graft clonal ratios in allografts. Recipient marrow held GvH clones, some first seen in ileum or blood.

Germline CDR1 and CDR2: LGHNA and YSLEER. CDR3 size: 14 residues. V was trimmed by 0 bases and J by 6 bases, leaving 12 bases between them. This sample comprised unstimulated CD8+ T cells sorted from spleen or lymph node cells, obtained before intestinal transplant. The sequence was collected from a human donor who received an intestinal transplant. This chain connects TRBV4-3 to TRBJ2-7; D gene unclear. The CDR3 DNA is TGCGCCAGCAGCCAAGATCATGCGAGGTCCGAGCAGTACTTC. Its protein product is CASSQDHARSEQYF.